The clone carrying this TCR beta chain was detected only once. Its specificity is unknown. Sequence at one end of the junction differs from germline and may be a read error. This sample stems from a study of glioma-infiltrating T cells. Amplification of TCR alpha and beta CDR3 regions from RNA used iRepertoire nested multiplex PCR. Tissue mRNA or PBMC total RNA, 100-400 ng, went into one-step reverse transcription and amplification. TCRdb independently ran MiXCR on the multiplex PCR reads; one entry per CDR3 protein. The table has some 180,000 distinct CDR3 sequences, 32% seen once. This CDR3 contains 16 residues. Germline V gene sequence: CDR1 MDHEN, CDR2 SYDVKM. General study points: Above-expected tissue-blood divergence occurred in all gliomas, most in low-grade ones. Only very few CDR3 sequences appeared in both tissue and blood.

Sequences were obtained from glioma tissue, nonneoplastic brain tissue, or PBMCs (not recorded which). The chain carries TRBV28 and TRBJ1-6, with D perhaps matching TRBD1 (5 bases). This receptor was taken from a human donor with low-grade glioma or glioblastoma, undergoing nonglioma brain surgery, or in good health (not recorded which). DNA of the CDR3: TGTGCCAGCAGTTCTCAATCGAACAGGTTTAATTCACCCCTAAACTTT. Its translation: CASSSQSNRFNSPLNF. Looking up the rest from reference TRBV28 and TRBJ1-6 gives the full variable domain: DVKVTQSSRYLVKRTGEKVFLECVQDMDHENMFWYRQDPGLGLRLIYFSYDVKMKEKGDIPEGYSVSREKKERFSLILESASTNQTSMYLCASSSQSNRFNSPLNFGNGTRLTVT.